The next 11 T cell receptor beta chains were all read from a single sample in a study of beta chain features in type 1 diabetes. The whole isolated RNA underwent reverse transcription, so sequencing captured expressed TCRB transcripts. The protocol was immunoSEQ multiplex PCR, while the TCRdb copy is restricted to in-frame clones and leaves out a portion. The repertoire has about 160,000 clones, less than 9.5% of them found once; the top ten carry approximately 0.93%. Findings and limits, study-wide: All four CD4+ subsets of Type 1 diabetes patients contained TCRB CDR3s that were moderately but significantly shorter.

Their target antigens are unknown. Sequenced: central memory CD4+ T cells from blood. These receptors were collected from a woman in her thirties or forties with type 1 diabetes.

CDR3 loop: CASSQGGRASGNTIYF. The CDR3 DNA is TGCGCCAGCAGCCAAGGGGGCAGGGCCTCTGGAAACACCATATATTTT. The chain joins TRBV4-1 to TRBJ1-3; possibly TRBD1 for D (5 bases). Germline values: CDR1 MGHRA, CDR2 YSYEKL. The V end was cut by 1 base, the J end by 0 bases, with 10 bases between. There are 16 residues in the CDR3.

In its sample, this clone was seen many times. The V call is TRBV14, the J call TRBJ2-7; TRBD2 matches 8 bases. CDR1 is SGHDN and CDR2 is FVKESK in the germline V gene. V was clipped by 4 bases and J by 11 bases; unmatched bases: 13. This CDR3 has 14 amino acids. The CDR3 protein is CASSPTGTRGEKYF. Written as DNA, the CDR3 is TGTGCCAGCAGCCCGACCGGGACTAGAGGTGAGAAGTACTTC.

The V and J genes are TRBV7-8 and TRBJ1-4; possible D gene TRBD1, 5 bases. Trimming pared 1 base from V and 8 bases from J, leaving 8 bases between. CDR1 is SGHVS, CDR2 FQNEAQ, per germline. The CDR3 consists of 13 residues. This CDR3 reads CASSLDRQEKLFF. Written as DNA, the CDR3 is TGTGCCAGCAGCTTAGACAGGCAGGAAAAACTGTTTTTT.

This clone occurred a few times. CDR3 in DNA: TGCAGCGTTGGGGCGCCCGGAGATACGCAGTATTTT. Translation gives CSVGAPGDTQYF. The chain couples TRBV29-1 to TRBJ2-3; D unclear. The CDR3 sequence is 12 residues long. Deletions cut 4 bases from V and 5 bases from J, with 10 bases between. The germline CDR1 and CDR2 sequences are SQVTM and ANQGSEA.

The chain recombines TRBV6-6 with TRBJ2-1; TRBD2 matches at 10 bases. This CDR3 contains 13 residues. J was trimmed by 13 bases and V by 6 bases; bases with no gene match: 9. Germline values: CDR1 MNHNY, CDR2 SVGAGI (reference sequence). CDR3 sequence reads: CASREGLAHLQFF. CDR3 in DNA: TGTGCCAGCAGGGAGGGACTAGCGCACCTCCAGTTCTTC.

This clone came up a few times. The J gene is TRBJ2-6, the V gene TRBV7-3; D perhaps matches TRBD1 (6 bases). Germline CDR1 is SGHTA and CDR2 is FQGTGA. This CDR3 region has 17 residues. Trimming removed 2 bases from V and 2 bases from J, with 13 bases in between. The CDR3 nucleotides are TGTGCCAGCAGCTTACGGGGACACACCGCTGGGGCCAACGTCCTGACTTTC. It yields the protein CASSLRGHTAGANVLTF.

This clone has ten or more counts. V usage is TRBV28 and J usage is TRBJ2-1; 7 bases are shared with TRBD2. The CDR3 totals 15 residues. V trimming: 7 bases; J trimming: 7 bases; junction bases outside the gene matches: 13. CDR1 is MDHEN and CDR2 is SYDVKM in the germline V gene. In DNA form, the CDR3 reads TGTGCCAGCACGGGAGAGGGAGGGCCTCGGAATGAGCAGTTCTTC. It codes for CASTGEGGPRNEQFF.

This clone was counted at least ten times. This chain joins TRBV23-1 and TRBJ1-5, with unresolved D. TRBV23-1 is given ORF status, its function remaining uncertain. With 2 bases removed from V and 0 bases from J, the gap between germline ends came to 11 bases. The CDR3 spans 16 residues. DNA of the CDR3: TGCGCCAGCAGTCAACCTTTCGTCCTTAGCAATCAGCCCCAGCATTTT. Protein sequence: CASSQPFVLSNQPQHF.

This clone occurred a few times. V usage is TRBV7-8 and J usage is TRBJ2-3; possibly TRBD2 for D (6 bases). Germline values: CDR1 SGHVS, CDR2 FQNEAQ. The CDR3 runs to 15 residues. The V gene lost 0 bases and the J gene lost 1 base, with 8 bases spanning the gap. This CDR3 reads CASSLASGGTDTQYF. As DNA, the CDR3 is TGTGCCAGCAGCTTAGCCTCGGGGGGCACAGATACGCAGTATTTT.

The chain joins TRBV19 to TRBJ1-5; unclear D gene. Between the trimmed V and J ends, which lost 10 bases and 7 bases, there was a span of 20 bases. The CDR3 spans 14 residues. The V gene's germline CDR1 is LNHDA and CDR2 SQIVND (reference sequence). The CDR3 bases are TGTGCCACTACAGAAGCCGTGCTGAGCCAGCCCCAGCATTTT. Encoded protein: CATTEAVLSQPQHF.

The chain couples TRBV5-4 to TRBJ2-5; D is unclear. Germline-derived CDR1 and CDR2 are SGHNT and YYREEE (reference sequence). The V gene lost 3 bases and the J gene lost 5 bases, with 8 bases spanning the gap. This CDR3 spans 12 amino acids. CDR3 DNA sequence: TGTGCCAGCAGCTACGCACTTGAGACCCAGTACTTC. Its protein is CASSYALETQYF.